The T cell receptor beta chain described here comes from a study of blood T cell repertoires in COVID-19. Across the whole study: The study drew acute and convalescent COVID-19 samples from the United States, Italy and Spain. Nucleic acid was either cDNA or gDNA, and it came from T cells, B-cell-depleted T cells, or PBMCs.

Using immunoSEQ multiplex PCR, the repertoire was profiled, and TCRdb retains in-frame clones only, with some absent. The sample has 450,000 to 500,000 clones, roughly 90% seen once. This CDR3 region has 14 residues. This study enrolled people aged 18 to 89 from about 26 US geographic areas. The sample taken for sequencing was PBMCs or T cells enriched from blood (not recorded which). V and J are TRBV21-1 and TRBJ2-5; TRBD1 is the table's D call and was not checked against the DNA. TRBV21-1 is marked as a pseudogene. The TCR comes from a woman under 30 who had recovered from COVID-19. CDR3 residues: CARNVGQGKETQYF. In DNA form, the CDR3 reads TGTGCCAGGAACGTGGGACAGGGAAAAGAGACCCAGTACTTC.